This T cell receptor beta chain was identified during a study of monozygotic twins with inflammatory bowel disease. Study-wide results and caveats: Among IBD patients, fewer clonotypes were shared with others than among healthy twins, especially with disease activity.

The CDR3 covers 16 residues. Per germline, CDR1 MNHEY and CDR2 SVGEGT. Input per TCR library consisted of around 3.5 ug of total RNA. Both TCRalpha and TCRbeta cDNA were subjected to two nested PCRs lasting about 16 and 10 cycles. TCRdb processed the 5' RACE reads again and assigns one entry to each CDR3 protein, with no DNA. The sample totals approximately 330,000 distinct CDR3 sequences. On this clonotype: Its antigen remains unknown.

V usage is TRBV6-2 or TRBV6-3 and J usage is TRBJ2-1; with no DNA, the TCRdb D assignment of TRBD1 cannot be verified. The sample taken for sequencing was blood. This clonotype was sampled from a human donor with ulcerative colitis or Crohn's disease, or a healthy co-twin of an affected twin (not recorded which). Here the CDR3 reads CASSYRGWSSYNEQFF.